Presented here are 22 T cell receptor beta chains from one specimen sequenced in a study of breast tumors, draining lymph nodes, adjacent tissues. TCRdb passed the multiplex PCR reads through MiXCR, listing each CDR3 protein once. Seen here are 80,000 to 130,000 distinct CDR3 sequences, roughly 20% observed once, and the top ten hold less than 1.5%. Axillary draining lymph nodes of breast cancer patients supplied the node samples. The source material was axillary lymph node tissue. The receptors originated from a female donor with breast cancer. Some clones in this sample may be carry-over from other donors' samples.

This clonotype was detected ten times or more. V and J are TRBV4-1 and TRBJ2-5; TRBD2 matches at 11 bases. The length of the CDR3 is 17 residues. V was clipped by 0 bases and J by 4 bases; unmatched bases: 7. Germline V lookup: CDR1 MGHRA, CDR2 YSYEKL. CDR3 sequence: CASSQDFRGLAVETQYF. In nucleotides, the CDR3 is TGCGCCAGCAGCCAAGATTTTCGGGGACTAGCGGTAGAGACCCAGTACTTC.

This clonotype was observed many times. The chain links TRBV3-1 to TRBJ1-4; D remains unclear. CDR3 length: 14 amino acids. Deletions cut 5 bases from V and 8 bases from J, with 15 bases between. Looked up from germline, CDR1 is LGHDT and CDR2 is YNNKEL (reference sequence). The CDR3 reads CASSSEWASEKLFF. CDR3 bases: TGTGCCAGCAGCTCGGAATGGGCCTCCGAAAAACTGTTTTTT.

The gene calls are TRBV7-2 and TRBJ1-3; no definite D call. CDR3 length: 14 residues. Trimming cost V 4 bases and J 0 bases, with 7 bases left between them. The germline gives CDR1 SGHTA, CDR2 FQGNSA. The CDR3 is CASSSGHSGNTIYF. In nucleotides, the CDR3 is TGTGCCAGCAGCTCCGGGCACTCTGGAAACACCATATATTTT. Looking up the rest from reference TRBV7-2 and TRBJ1-3 gives the full variable domain: GAGVSQSPSNKVTEKGKDVELRCDPISGHTALYWYRQSLGQGLEFLIYFQGNSAPDKSGLPSDRFSAERTGGSVSTLTIQRTQQEDSAVYLCASSSGHSGNTIYFGEGSWLTVV.

This clonotype was recorded many times. This sequence joins TRBV27 and TRBJ2-5, with 8 bases that match TRBD2. Trimming at V came to 5 bases and at J to 4 bases, leaving 12 bases not matched to a gene. Germline V gene lookup returns CDR1 MNHEY and CDR2 SMNVEV (reference sequence). CDR3 size: 16 residues. The CDR3 DNA follows: TGTGCCAGCAGTAGCTCCGGGACTAGGGGAATAGAGACCCAGTACTTC. Amino acids: CASSSSGTRGIETQYF.

This clonotype was observed many times. The chain uses TRBV20-1 and TRBJ2-5; D is tentatively TRBD1 or TRBD2 (5 bases each). The CDR3 has 13 residues. Germline CDR1 is DFQATT and CDR2 is SNEGSKA (reference sequence). Deletions cut 3 bases from V and 5 bases from J, with 13 bases between. As DNA, the CDR3 is TGCAGTGCTAGGCCTACGGGACGGGAGACCCAGTACTTC. Translated: CSARPTGRETQYF.

This clonotype appeared many times. The genes are TRBV12-3 or TRBV12-4 and TRBJ1-2; no clear D gene. Trimming cost V 3 bases and J 7 bases, with 12 bases left between them. CDR3 length: 13 amino acids. The CDR3 region has the DNA TGTGCCAGCAGTTTTACAGCGGACGTTGGCTACACCTTC. Translated: CASSFTADVGYTF.

The sample holds many counts of this clonotype. The rearrangement uses TRBV6-1 and TRBJ2-7; D perhaps matches TRBD2 (5 bases). The CDR3 is 14 residues long. Germline V gives CDR1 MNHNS, CDR2 SASEGT. V was cut by 5 bases and J by 0 bases, with 11 bases left in between. CDR3 nucleotide sequence: TGTGCCAGCAGTCGGGGTCGCTTCTCCTACGAGCAGTACTTC. This gives the protein CASSRGRFSYEQYF.

This clonotype was seen many times. This chain uses TRBV11-1 with TRBJ2-7; D call uncertain. Looked up from germline, CDR1 is SGHAT and CDR2 is FQDESV (reference sequence). The CDR3 loop spans 12 amino acids. V lost 2 bases to trimming and J lost 5 bases, with 7 bases between them. The DNA of the CDR3 is TGTGCCAGCAGCTTAAATCGGAACGAGCAGTACTTC. This codes for CASSLNRNEQYF.

This clonotype was seen at least ten times. The V and J genes are TRBV6-6 and TRBJ1-5, with D hard to call. Looked up from germline, CDR1 is MNHNY and CDR2 is SVGAGI (reference sequence). The CDR3 length is 15 residues. V was pared by 5 bases and J by 5 bases, with 16 bases between. CDR3 sequence: CASSPQGFRDQPQHF. The CDR3 nucleotides read TGTGCCAGCAGTCCACAAGGGTTTCGGGATCAGCCCCAGCATTTT.

The V gene is TRBV6-1, the J gene TRBJ1-1, with D perhaps matching TRBD1 (5 bases). Per the germline V gene, CDR1 is MNHNS and CDR2 is SASEGT. Trimming stripped 1 base from V and 5 bases from J, with 11 bases between. The CDR3 is 14 amino acids. The CDR3 loop is CASSEGGGGTEAFF. The CDR3 nucleotides are TGTGCCAGCAGTGAAGGCGGGGGGGGGACTGAAGCTTTCTTT.

This clonotype was picked up many times. J is TRBJ2-1 and V is TRBV7-8, with D unresolved. The CDR3 covers 14 residues. Germline V gene sequence: CDR1 SGHVS, CDR2 FQNEAQ. Trimming shortened V by 5 bases and J by 6 bases, and 14 bases separated the two germline ends. The DNA of the CDR3 is TGTGCCAGCAGCCAAAGCATCATCCCCAATGAGCAGTTCTTC. It specifies CASSQSIIPNEQFF.

In its sample, this clonotype was seen many times. The chain employs TRBV12-3 or TRBV12-4 and TRBJ2-5; 9 nucleotides match TRBD2. CDR3 length: 13 residues. V was pared by 6 bases and J by 5 bases, with 4 bases of the junction left unmatched. CDR3 nucleotides: TGTGCCAGCAGCAGACTAGCGGCGGAGACCCAGTACTTC. This translates into CASSRLAAETQYF.

There are many counts of this clonotype. The gene calls are TRBV9 and TRBJ2-5; 14 nucleotides agree with TRBD2. The CDR3 is made up of 17 amino acids. CDR1 SGDLS and CDR2 YYNGEE come from the germline V gene. Trimming removed 3 bases from V and 7 bases from J; junction bases left unmatched: 11. The DNA of the CDR3 is TGTGCCAGCAGCGGCGGACTAGCGGGGGGCGGAGGTCGGACCCAGTACTTC. As protein: CASSGGLAGGGGRTQYF.

This clonotype showed up many times. V usage is TRBV6-1 and J usage is TRBJ1-5; D is ambiguous. This CDR3 is built from 13 residues. CDR1 and CDR2 from the germline V gene are MNHNS and SASEGT. With 4 bases removed from V and 16 bases from J, the gap between germline ends came to 20 bases. CDR3 residues: CASSGGQWKSVHF. The CDR3 DNA reads TGTGCCAGCAGTGGTGGCCAGTGGAAATCGGTACATTTT.

This clonotype was seen at least ten times. J is TRBJ1-6 and V is TRBV7-9; D is unresolved. Germline-derived CDR1 and CDR2 are SEHNR and FQNEAQ (reference sequence). The CDR3 is 16 residues long. Trimming shortened V by 5 bases and J by 0 bases, and 11 bases separated the two germline ends. The CDR3 DNA sequence: TGTGCCAGCAGCCCAGAGGGCAGCTCCTATAATTCACCCCTCCACTTT. Protein: CASSPEGSSYNSPLHF. Full variable domain (outside the CDR3, taken from reference TRBV7-9 and TRBJ1-6): DTGVSQNPRHKITKRGQNVTFRCDPISEHNRLYWYRQTLGQGPEFLTYFQNEAQLEKSRLLSDRFSAERPKGSFSTLEIQRTEQGDSAMYLCASSPEGSSYNSPLHFGNGTRLTVT.

This clonotype occurred many times. This chain joins TRBV6-6 and TRBJ1-3; D is uncertain. Trimming took 2 bases from V and 0 from J, leaving 11 bases between them. Germline V gene sequence: CDR1 MNHNY, CDR2 SVGAGI (reference sequence). This CDR3 region has 16 residues. CDR3 nucleotide sequence: TGTGCCAGCAGTTACCGAAGGCCCAACTCTGGAAACACCATATATTTT. It encodes CASSYRRPNSGNTIYF.

The chain joins TRBV10-2 to TRBJ1-1; a weak D match, TRBD1 (5 bases). Trimming shortened V by 2 bases and J by 5 bases, and 9 bases separated the two germline ends. Germline CDR1 WSHSY, CDR2 SAAADI. The CDR3 sequence is 13 residues long. The CDR3 DNA sequence: TGCGCCAGCAGTGAGCAGGGTGGGACTGAAGCTTTCTTT. Translation gives CASSEQGGTEAFF.

This clonotype was recorded many times. The chain combines TRBV20-1 with TRBJ2-5; 9 positions match TRBD2. The CDR3 extends over 15 amino acids. The V segment lost 0 bases and the J segment 5 bases; nucleotides outside the gene matches: 7. CDR1 DFQATT and CDR2 SNEGSKA come from the germline V gene (reference sequence). The CDR3 reads CSARDGRLAGETQYF. The CDR3 nucleotides are TGCAGTGCTAGAGATGGGCGTCTAGCGGGGGAGACCCAGTACTTC.

Ten or more counts support this clonotype. J is TRBJ2-3 and V is TRBV10-1, with D possibly being TRBD1 or TRBD2 (5 bases each). CDR3 length: 15 residues. CDR1 WNHNN and CDR2 SYGVQD come from the germline V gene (reference sequence). Trimming cost V 4 bases and J 4 bases, with 15 bases left between them. The CDR3 DNA reads as TGCGCCAGCAGTGTGGGGGATCCGGGACCAGATACGCAGTATTTT. Translating gives CASSVGDPGPDTQYF.

This clonotype was counted many times. This chain uses TRBV7-8 with TRBJ2-7, with 10 positions matching TRBD2. After removal of 5 bases from V and 3 bases from J, the junction contained 10 bases not matched to a gene. The CDR3 covers 16 residues. CDR1 and CDR2 from the germline V gene are SGHVS and FQNEAQ. The DNA of the CDR3 is TGTGCCAGCAGCCCCCGTTTAGCGGGAGGACACTACGAGCAGTACTTC. Protein sequence: CASSPRLAGGHYEQYF.

Details on this clonotype: This may be a read error: a much more frequent sequence differs by one nucleotide. The V and J genes are TRBV5-6 and TRBJ2-2; D gene ambiguous. The CDR3 consists of 13 residues. The V gene lost 2 bases and the J gene lost 5 bases, with 7 bases spanning the gap. CDR1 SGHDT and CDR2 YYEEEE come from the germline V gene. DNA for the CDR3: TGTGCCAGCAGCTTCCTTGCGACCGGGGAGCTGTTTTTT. Its protein is CASSFLATGELFF.

This clonotype was seen many times. This rearrangement joins TRBV10-2 to TRBJ2-1, with 7 bases fitting TRBD2. The CDR3 loop spans 14 amino acids. The V segment lost 5 bases and the J segment 8 bases; nucleotides outside the gene matches: 9. Germline V CDR1 and CDR2: WSHSY, SAAADI. Here the CDR3 DNA reads TGCGCCAGCAGTCCCGGACTAGTAGCGTATGAGCAGTTCTTC. It specifies CASSPGLVAYEQFF.